This TCR beta chain was captured in a study of blood T cell repertoires in COVID-19. Looking at the study overall: Whether acute or convalescent, the COVID-19 samples came from the United States, Italy and Spain. Sources were T cells, B-cell-depleted T cells, or PBMCs; the material itself was cDNA or gDNA.

This CDR3 contains 15 residues. The V gene's germline CDR1 is SGHAT and CDR2 FQNNGV. V lost 2 bases, J lost 8 bases, and 6 bases stayed unmatched. Methods used by the authors: Amplified reference gene primers provided the basis for estimating nucleated cell counts. Generated by immunoSEQ multiplex PCR, the TCRdb table keeps only in-frame clones and is missing some. For V, J and clone size, that table is used; D and trimming come from the DNA. Altogether roughly 250,000 clones are present, roughly 84% being singletons, with the ten largest covering approximately 1.4%. The sequencing input was peripheral blood. The receptor comes from a woman aged 40 to 50 who had recovered from COVID-19. V and J are TRBV11-2 and TRBJ1-6; TRBD1 aligns across 7 bases. CDR3 in DNA: TGTGCCAGCAGCTTAAGGGCAGGGGGTTATTCACCCCTCCACTTT. It translates to CASSLRAGGYSPLHF.